These 17 T cell receptor beta chains originate from one sample sequenced in a study of shared clonotypes between healthy human individuals. CD8 cells classed as naive were CD45RO-negative and positively selected for CCR7, excluding terminally differentiated effector memory CD45RA+ cells. The assay was immunoSEQ multiplex PCR, and TCRdb's table has in-frame clones only and misses some. The data contain roughly 1,800,000 clones, approximately 94% of them singletons. Sample: naive CD8+ T cells sorted from blood. These receptors came from a man aged 18 to 30 in good health.

The chain is built from TRBV5-1 and TRBJ2-7; 7 positions match TRBD1. J was trimmed by 3 bases and V by 0 bases; bases with no gene match: 9. Germline-derived CDR1 and CDR2 are SGHRS and YFSETQ. CDR3 length: 16 residues. CDR3 sequence (DNA): TGCGCCAGCAGCTTGGCGACAGGGATTCTTATCTACGAGCAGTACTTC. This codes for CASSLATGILIYEQYF.

This chain uses TRBV9 with TRBJ2-5; TRBD1 agrees at 7 bases. Germline CDR1 is SGDLS and CDR2 is YYNGEE. The junction had 6 bases not matched to a gene; V was cut back by 2 bases and J by 2 bases. The CDR3 sequence is 15 residues long. This chain's CDR3 is CASSVDMGQQETQYF. The CDR3 DNA follows: TGTGCCAGCAGCGTCGATATGGGACAGCAAGAGACCCAGTACTTC. The full variable domain, with the rest looked up from reference TRBV9 and TRBJ2-5, is DSGVTQTPKHLITATGQRVTLRCSPRSGDLSVYWYQQSLDQGLQFLIQYYNGEERAKGNILERFSAQQFPDLHSELNLSSLELGDSALYFCASSVDMGQQETQYFGPGTRLLVL.

The chain joins TRBV7-3 to TRBJ2-7, with D perhaps TRBD1 (6 bases). The germline CDR1 and CDR2 sequences are SGHTA and FQGTGA. V was cut by 5 bases and J by 3 bases, with 11 bases left in between. The length of the CDR3 is 13 residues. The CDR3 DNA follows: TGTGCCAGCAGCCCCCCGGACAGCTACGAGCAGTACTTC. This encodes CASSPPDSYEQYF.

The V and J genes are TRBV13 and TRBJ2-7; unclear D gene. Trimming cost V 1 base and J 5 bases, with 12 bases left between them. Germline assignment: CDR1 PRHDT and CDR2 FYEKMQ (reference sequence). This CDR3 is 14 amino acids long. CDR3 bases: TGTGCCAGCAGCTTAGAGTCCCGTGACCACGAGCAGTACTTC. Its protein is CASSLESRDHEQYF.

The rearrangement links TRBV19 to TRBJ2-7, with 11 positions matching TRBD2. Per germline, CDR1 LNHDA and CDR2 SQIVND (reference sequence). The trim removed 3 bases at V and 4 bases at J, leaving 5 bases unmatched. This CDR3 spans 15 amino acids. DNA of the CDR3: TGTGCCAGTAGTATGAGAACTAGCGGGGGTTACGAGCAGTACTTC. It translates to CASSMRTSGGYEQYF.

This sequence joins TRBV28 and TRBJ1-1, with D perhaps TRBD1 (6 bases). Germline V gene lookup returns CDR1 MDHEN and CDR2 SYDVKM. This CDR3 spans 13 amino acids. With 7 bases removed from V and 5 bases from J, the gap between germline ends came to 14 bases. CDR3 in amino acids: CASTPGGGTEAFF. The CDR3, as DNA: TGTGCCAGCACCCCGGGAGGGGGAACTGAAGCTTTCTTT.

Comments on this clone: The same CDR3 also results from other DNA sequences found in this sample. The V gene is TRBV27, the J gene TRBJ1-5; D is possibly TRBD1 (5 bases). This CDR3 contains 14 residues. The V end was cut by 8 bases, the J end by 0 bases, with 11 bases between. CDR1 MNHEY and CDR2 SMNVEV come from the germline V gene (reference sequence). Here the CDR3 DNA reads TGTGCCAGCTCCCCGGGGGTTAGCAATCAGCCCCAGCATTTT. This encodes CASSPGVSNQPQHF.

This clone was seen a few times. CDR3 amino acids: CASSHQPGRWATEAFF. For the CDR3, the DNA is TGTGCCAGCAGCCACCAACCGGGACGGTGGGCTACTGAAGCTTTCTTT. This chain connects TRBV16 to TRBJ1-1, with TRBD1 as a possible D gene (5 bases). With 3 bases removed from V and 5 bases from J, the gap between germline ends came to 19 bases. CDR1 is KGHSY, CDR2 FQNENV, per germline. The CDR3 consists of 16 residues.

The rearrangement links TRBV2 to TRBJ1-6; D unclear. Trimming left V 2 bases short and J 3 bases short, with 17 bases between. This CDR3 region has 18 residues. Germline V lookup: CDR1 SNHLY, CDR2 FYNNEI. The CDR3 here is CASSETAAGLGYNSPLHF. CDR3 DNA: TGTGCCAGCAGTGAAACGGCGGCAGGCCTTGGCTATAATTCACCCCTCCACTTT.

This chain connects TRBV6-6 to TRBJ2-1, with D perhaps matching TRBD2 (5 bases). Trimming removed 0 bases at V and 3 bases at J, with 12 bases between. This CDR3 region has 16 residues. The germline V gene encodes CDR1 MNHNY and CDR2 SVGAGI (reference sequence). In DNA, the CDR3 is TGTGCCAGCAGTTACTCGCCCCGGGATGGCTACAATGAGCAGTTCTTC. Translating it yields CASSYSPRDGYNEQFF.

A word on this clone: This same CDR3 is encoded by further DNA sequences in the sample. V and J are TRBV5-1 and TRBJ1-1, with D maybe TRBD1 (6 bases). This CDR3 has 14 residues. Germline V gives CDR1 SGHRS, CDR2 YFSETQ. V gave up 2 bases and J gave up 3 bases, with 11 bases separating them. CDR3 loop: CASSLQGADTEAFF. DNA for the CDR3: TGCGCCAGCAGCTTACAGGGTGCGGACACTGAAGCTTTCTTT.

V and J are TRBV6-1 and TRBJ2-5, with D possibly matching TRBD2 (6 bases). Germline CDR1 and CDR2: MNHNS and SASEGT. Between the trimmed V and J ends, which lost 3 bases and 5 bases, there was a span of 13 bases. CDR3 length equals 14 residues. CDR3 sequence (DNA): TGTGCCAGCAGTGATCCCGGGGGAAGGGAGACCCAGTACTTC. Protein product: CASSDPGGRETQYF.

The V gene is TRBV6-1, the J gene TRBJ1-3, with D unclear. The CDR3 totals 15 residues. Looked up from germline, CDR1 is MNHNS and CDR2 is SASEGT. V shed 6 bases and J shed 4 bases, with 16 bases lying between them. The CDR3 bases are TGTGCCAGCAGACCCTTTTTTGGTGAAGGAAACACCATATATTTT. This translates into CASRPFFGEGNTIYF.

CDR3 DNA: TGTGCCAGCAGTTCGGGACAGGGTTTCGAGCAGTACTTC. The encoded protein is CASSSGQGFEQYF. This chain connects TRBV27 to TRBJ2-7, with 9 nucleotides matching TRBD1. J was trimmed by 6 bases and V by 4 bases; bases with no gene match: 4. Germline V gene sequence: CDR1 MNHEY, CDR2 SMNVEV (reference sequence). The CDR3 contains 13 residues.

The chain has TRBV11-2 and TRBJ2-2; the D gene is possibly TRBD2 (6 bases). The CDR3 has 16 residues. Germline V gene lookup returns CDR1 SGHAT and CDR2 FQNNGV. Trimming took 4 bases from V and 0 from J, leaving 12 bases between them. CDR3 in amino acids: CASSSPGETNTGELFF. CDR3 coding DNA: TGTGCCAGCAGCTCCCCGGGAGAGACGAACACCGGGGAGCTGTTTTTT.

The chain links TRBV19 to TRBJ1-1, with D uncertain. In germline, CDR1 is LNHDA, CDR2 SQIVND (reference sequence). The CDR3 is made up of 15 amino acids. The V end lost 3 bases, the J end lost 1 base, and 12 bases lay between the germline ends. The CDR3 loop reads CASSMWGVGNTEAFF. The CDR3 DNA reads TGTGCCAGTAGTATGTGGGGAGTGGGGAACACTGAAGCTTTCTTT.

The chain joins TRBV5-5 to TRBJ1-2; D remains unclear. Per germline, CDR1 SGHKS and CDR2 YYEKEE (reference sequence). V was pared by 5 bases and J by 8 bases, with 7 bases between. The CDR3 extends over 10 amino acids. The CDR3 DNA sequence: TGTGCCAGCAGTCATGGGGGCTACACCTTC. It specifies CASSHGGYTF.